The rows below give T cell receptor beta chains drawn from one sample of a study of blood T cells in healthy people across ages. In TCRdb, the 5' RACE reads were re-called with MiXCR into one record per CDR3 protein. The profile shows hundreds of thousands of distinct CDR3 sequences, approximately 30% of them singletons. Sequenced: blood. Receptor source: a woman of 80 years or more in good health. The CDR3 runs from the conserved cysteine through the conserved F or W. A D gene is named only where the DNA matches it firmly. Only part of the rows carry a size: once, few, many, or a class if the clone is expanded.

D | J | size | V | DNA | CDR3
. | TRBJ2-1 | many | TRBV20-1 | TGCAGTGCTGCCTACAATGAGCAGTTCTTC | CSAAYNEQFF
. | TRBJ2-1 | . | TRBV18 | TGTGCCAGCTCTCCACGGGTCCGGTCCTACAATGAGCAGTTCTTC | CASSPRVRSYNEQFF
TRBD1 | TRBJ1-5 | many | TRBV29-1 | TGCAGCGTTGCGGACAGGGGAGGAATTCAGCCCCAGCATTTT | CSVADRGGIQPQHF
TRBD2 | TRBJ2-2 | . | TRBV9 | TGTGCCAGCAGCGAGACTAGCGGGGCCGGGGAGCTGTTTTTT | CASSETSGAGELFF
TRBD1 | TRBJ2-7 | many | TRBV5-1 | TGCGCCAGCAGCTTGGCATCAGGGGGAGTTGACGAGCAGTACTTC | CASSLASGGVDEQYF
TRBD1 | TRBJ1-4 | . | TRBV6-6 | TGTGCCAGCAGGGGACAGGGTCGGGAAAAACGGTTTTTT | CASRGQGREKRFF
. | TRBJ1-1 | . | TRBV12-3/TRBV12-4 | TGTGCCAGCAGTTTGGGGGTAGGTTCGTTGGGCACTGAAGCTTTCTTT | CASSLGVGSLGTEAFF
. | TRBJ2-2 | . | TRBV5-1 | TGCGCCAGCAGCCCGGAGTACACCGGGGAGCTGTTTTTT | CASSPEYTGELFF
TRBD1 | TRBJ1-2 | few | TRBV6-1 | TGTGCCAGCACCTTGACAGGGCCTAACTATGGCTACACCTTC | CASTLTGPNYGYTF
TRBD1 | TRBJ2-7 | few | TRBV2 | TGTGCCAGCAGTGAAGCAGGGACAGCATCCTACGAGCAGTACTTC | CASSEAGTASYEQYF
. | TRBJ2-7 | many | TRBV7-9 | TGTGCCAGCAGCTTCCCCGGGACCTCCTACGAGCAGTACTTC | CASSFPGTSYEQYF
TRBD1 | TRBJ2-2 | few | TRBV5-1 | TGCGCCAGCAGTACTATGCCAGGGGGTGAGGTCGGGGAGCTGTTTTTT | CASSTMPGGEVGELFF
. | TRBJ1-5 | . | TRBV20-1 | TGCAGTGCTAGTGTCGGACATAGCAATCAGCCCCAGCATTTT | CSASVGHSNQPQHF
TRBD1 | TRBJ1-1 | many | TRBV20-1 | TGCAGTGCTAGCAGGGGGCGCACTGAAGCTTTCTTT | CSASRGRTEAFF
. | TRBJ2-4 | many | TRBV6-1 | TGTGCCAGCAGTGGTACAGGGTTGGGCATTCAGTACTTC | CASSGTGLGIQYF
TRBD1 | TRBJ1-5 | few | TRBV28 | TGTGCCAGCAGTCCCCCGGGACAGGCTAACCAGCCCCAGCATTTT | CASSPPGQANQPQHF
. | TRBJ1-6 | few | TRBV5-8 | TGTGCCAGCAGCAGAGTCAGGGTGGGGAATTCACCCCTCCACTTT | CASSRVRVGNSPLHF
TRBD1 | TRBJ2-2 | . | TRBV7-2 | TGTGCCAGCAGCCGAAACTCAGGGGGCGTCTCCGGGGAGCTGTTTTTT | CASSRNSGGVSGELFF
. | TRBJ2-4 | many | TRBV5-6 | TGTGCCAGCAGCTCGACAGGAACTGAAAACATTCAGTACTTC | CASSSTGTENIQYF
. | TRBJ1-1 | few | TRBV7-2 | TGTGCCAGCAGCTTAGACCGGGACACGAACACTGAAGCTTTCTTT | CASSLDRDTNTEAFF
. | TRBJ1-6 | many | TRBV20-1 | TGCAGTGCTCGAGCTATGAGGGGTTCACCCCTCCACTTT | CSARAMRGSPLHF
. | TRBJ2-5 | few | TRBV20-1 | TGCAGTGCTCTCCGATTAGGAGGAGAGACCCAGTACTTC | CSALRLGGETQYF
. | TRBJ2-2 | few | TRBV20-1 | TGCAGTGCTAGGGGCCAAATAGAGGCTTCGAACACCGGGGAGCTGTTTTTT | CSARGQIEASNTGELFF
TRBD2 | TRBJ2-5 | . | TRBV9 | TGTGCCAGCAGCGTGGGACTAGCGGGGACCGGGGGCGAGACCCAGTACTTC | CASSVGLAGTGGETQYF
. | TRBJ2-7 | . | TRBV6-1 | TGTGCCAGCAGTGAATCGGTGGACTACGAGCAGTACTTC | CASSESVDYEQYF
. | TRBJ2-7 | many | TRBV2 | TGTGCCAGCAGGAGCCCAATCTGGGAGCAGTACTTC | CASRSPIWEQYF
TRBD1 | TRBJ2-7 | many | TRBV7-2 | TGTGCCAGCAGCTTAGGAGGGACAGGGCGCTACGAGCAGTACTTC | CASSLGGTGRYEQYF
. | TRBJ1-2 | many | TRBV20-1 | TGCAGCCCCGATACGGGGGCGGGTAACTATGGCTACACCTTC | CSPDTGAGNYGYTF
TRBD1 | TRBJ1-5 | . | TRBV7-2 | TGTGCCAGCAGCAGAACCGGGACAGGGGGCTGGGAGCCCCAGCATTTT | CASSRTGTGGWEPQHF
. | TRBJ2-3 | many | TRBV5-1 | TGCGCCAGCAGCTTGGGACAGGCGAACACAGATACGCAGTATTTT | CASSLGQANTDTQYF
. | TRBJ1-6 | many | TRBV28 | TGTGCCAGCAGCCGGGACCATTCACCCCTCCACTTT | CASSRDHSPLHF
TRBD1 | TRBJ2-7 | many | TRBV6-2/TRBV6-3 | TGTGCCAGCAGTCTGCATAGACAGGGGGATTCGAGGGAGCAGTACTTC | CASSLHRQGDSREQYF
. | TRBJ2-7 | many | TRBV7-2 | TGTGCCAGCAGCTTTACACAGGGAGGCGAGCAGTACTTC | CASSFTQGGEQYF
TRBD1 | TRBJ1-6 | . | TRBV2 | TGTGCCAGCAACCCGGACAGGTATAATTCACCCCTCCACTTT | CASNPDRYNSPLHF
. | TRBJ1-1 | . | TRBV7-3 | TGTGCCAGCAGCCACTCCGACAGGAATGAAGCTTTCTTT | CASSHSDRNEAFF
. | TRBJ2-7 | . | TRBV7-2 | TGTGCCAGCAGCCTATACTTGACGGCATCCTACGAGCAGTACTTC | CASSLYLTASYEQYF
TRBD1 | TRBJ1-2 | many | TRBV6-2/TRBV6-3 | TGTGCCACCGGGACAGCTTATGGCTACACCTTC | CATGTAYGYTF
. | TRBJ1-5 | . | TRBV7-2 | TGTGCCAGCAGCTCAGGGGCAAATCAGCCCCAGCATTTT | CASSSGANQPQHF
TRBD2 | TRBJ2-3 | few | TRBV14 | TGTGCCAGCAGCCTATTCAGACTAGCGGGGGGTCCCACAGATACGCAGTATTTT | CASSLFRLAGGPTDTQYF
. | TRBJ1-4 | many | TRBV12-3/TRBV12-4 | TGTGCCAGCACCCTAGAGACACTGGGGACTAATGAAAAACTGTTTTTT | CASTLETLGTNEKLFF
. | TRBJ2-1 | many | TRBV29-1 | TGCAGCGTTGGGGGGAGTGAGCAGTTCTTC | CSVGGSEQFF
. | TRBJ2-3 | once | TRBV20-1 | TGCAGTGCTAGACCCCTAGCGCGTACAGATACGCAGTATTTT | CSARPLARTDTQYF
. | TRBJ1-2 | . | TRBV14 | TGTGCCAGCAGCCAAGATTACGGGGGGATAGGGTATGGCTACACCTTC | CASSQDYGGIGYGYTF
. | TRBJ1-1 | few | TRBV6-1 | TGTGCCAGCAGTGAAGATGGGAAGAACACTGAAGCTTTCTTT | CASSEDGKNTEAFF